The 9 T cell receptor beta chains below were found in one sample sequenced in a study of cytomegalovirus exposure and HLA in healthy donors. Primers for the PCR totalled 60 Vbeta and 13 Jbeta. Clones were sequenced by immunoSEQ multiplex PCR, and TCRdb holds only the in-frame ones, with some missing. The repertoire holds some 190,000 clones, about 85% seen once, with less than 1.5% in the top ten. Sequencing was performed on PBMCs. These receptors all come from a girl between 5 and 17 years old in good health and CMV-seropositive.

The chain couples TRBV27 to TRBJ2-1; 13 nucleotides agree with TRBD2. The CDR3 spans 15 residues. The germline gives CDR1 MNHEY, CDR2 SMNVEV (reference sequence). The ends lost 11 bases at V and 6 bases at J; junction bases unmatched: 10. The CDR3 DNA follows: TGTGCCGGCTCAAGGGGACTAGCGGGATTCAATGAGCAGTTCTTC. Its protein is CAGSRGLAGFNEQFF.

The table lists this clone with a few counts. V is TRBV4-2 and J is TRBJ2-3; a weak D match, TRBD2 (5 bases). V was shortened by 0 bases and J by 2 bases, with 12 bases between the two germline ends. The CDR3 consists of 16 residues. CDR1 and CDR2 (germline): LGHNA, YNFKEQ. As DNA, the CDR3 is TGTGCCAGCAGCCAAGAAGGGAGTGAATTCACAGATACGCAGTATTTT. This translates into CASSQEGSEFTDTQYF.

The chain has TRBV30 and TRBJ1-5; D is uncertain. V lost 0 bases and J lost 6, with 21 bases in between. This CDR3 region has 17 residues. Germline CDR1 is GTSNPN and CDR2 is SVGIG (reference sequence). The CDR3 sequence: CAWSVLGSGVRPQPQHF. Here the CDR3 DNA reads TGTGCCTGGAGTGTACTTGGGAGTGGGGTCAGGCCTCAGCCCCAGCATTTT. Full variable domain (missing parts from reference TRBV30 and TRBJ1-5): SQTIHQWPATLVQPVGSPLSLECTVEGTSNPNLYWYRQAAGRGLQLLFYSVGIGQISSEVPQNLSASRPQDRQFILSSKKLLLSDSGFYLCAWSVLGSGVRPQPQHFGDGTRLSIL.

In its sample, this clone was seen a few times. The chain recombines TRBV4-1 with TRBJ2-5, with 7 bases lining up with TRBD1. Trimming took 3 bases from V and 1 from J; bases not matched to a gene: 5. The CDR3 loop spans 15 amino acids. Germline V gene sequence: CDR1 MGHRA, CDR2 YSYEKL. CDR3 region: CASSHGTALQETQYF. The CDR3 DNA follows: TGCGCCAGCAGCCACGGGACAGCGCTCCAAGAGACCCAGTACTTC.

V is TRBV9 and J is TRBJ2-1; TRBD2 matches 9 bases. This CDR3 has 14 residues. The V segment lost 3 bases and the J segment 10 bases; nucleotides outside the gene matches: 8. Germline CDR1 and CDR2: SGDLS and YYNGEE. The CDR3 DNA reads TGTGCCAGCAGCGCACTAGCGGGTACCCTAGAGCAGTTCTTC. Its protein is CASSALAGTLEQFF.

CDR3 in DNA: TGTGCCATCAGTGAGTCAAAGGGGCAGTATGGCGAGCAGTACTTC. Residues: CAISESKGQYGEQYF. The J gene is TRBJ2-7, the V gene TRBV10-3, with TRBD1 as a possible D gene (5 bases). V lost 0 bases to trimming and J lost 6 bases, with 15 bases between them. The germline V gene encodes CDR1 ENHRY and CDR2 SYGVKD. This CDR3 is 15 amino acids long.

The rearrangement uses TRBV6-6 and TRBJ2-2; 8 nucleotides line up with TRBD1. J was trimmed by 6 bases and V by 2 bases; bases with no gene match: 5. Per the germline V gene, CDR1 is MNHNY and CDR2 is SVGAGI (reference sequence). The CDR3 is made up of 15 amino acids. In nucleotides, the CDR3 is TGTGCCAGCAGTTACCCACAGGGGGAGGCCGGGGAGCTGTTTTTT. It yields the protein CASSYPQGEAGELFF.

The gene calls are TRBV7-6 and TRBJ1-5; 9 nucleotides align to TRBD1. There are 14 residues in the CDR3. The J segment lost 5 bases and the V segment lost 5 bases, leaving 4 bases of the junction unmatched. CDR1 and CDR2 from the germline V gene are SGHVS and FNYEAQ. The CDR3 nucleotides are TGTGCCAGCAGCCGGGACAGGGATGATCAGCCCCAGCATTTT. Residues: CASSRDRDDQPQHF.

This clone was seen a single time. V is TRBV15 and J is TRBJ2-5; 8 bases fit TRBD2. J lost 7 bases, V lost 4 bases, and 17 bases had no gene match. Germline-derived CDR1 and CDR2 are LNHNV and YYDKDF (reference sequence). This CDR3 has 17 residues. The CDR3 sequence: CATSIREGLVTGRTQYF. As DNA, the CDR3 is TGTGCCACCAGCATTCGGGAGGGTTTAGTGACAGGTCGGACCCAGTACTTC.